This record concerns one T cell receptor (beta chain) sequence. This clone was seen just once. There is no known antigen for this receptor. There are no base qualities to consult, and no much larger clone falls within one base. The entry originates in a study of shared clonotypes between healthy human individuals (dated by TCRdb to the early 2020s). About the investigation overall: A couple of women and three men aged 18 to 49 years were included in the cohort. Per donor, leukapheresis produced somewhere between about 0.9 and 9.5 billion PBMCs. Blood TCR repertoires of five healthy adults were deeply sequenced to estimate repertoire size and the extent of clonotype sharing between individuals. Different laboratories and diverse techniques were used to prepare libraries and sequence TCR repertoires, to increase sequencing depth and limit assay-specific biases. Per donor, three plates each were used for CD4 naive and CD4 memory, two for CD8 naive, and one for CD8 memory.

Healthy HIV-negative adults with no recently reported acute infections or vaccinations were included as donors. Every donor was a Caucasian adult living in Nashville, Tennessee, USA. CD4+ T cells were enriched by magnetic negative selection, after which naive cells were positively selected on CD45RA and the negative fraction was taken as the memory subset. Blood was obtained by leukapheresis, after which PBMCs were separated by Ficoll-Histopaque density gradient centrifugation and cryopreserved in liquid nitrogen vapor phase. Purity and quantity of every magnetically sorted T cell population were checked by analytical flow cytometry. Genomic DNA was isolated from each sorted fraction and quantified by UV absorbance on a Nanodrop 2000c. The study at large found these results: Pairwise subsampling led to the expectation that sequencing depth would affect the degree of clonotype sharing among donors. Incomplete sequencing was indicated by rarefaction of sorted-subset datasets, despite the large sequencing depth. Around 5.4% of naive CD4, 3.5% of naive CD8, 2.3% of memory CD4, and 0.4% of memory CD8 clonotypes were shared across a few donors. The genetic and exposure-history diversity represented was limited by the small number of donors. Naive subsets generally had larger estimated clonotype richness than memory subsets. Sampling was restricted to blood, and TCR repertoires in tissue are likely to differ from TCR repertoires in blood. Clonotypes shared by all four sorted-subset donors showed higher generation probabilities than non-shared clonotypes.

From a lookup of the germline V gene, CDR1 and CDR2 are SGHRS and YFSETQ. Germline trimming amounts to 2 bases on V and 5 bases on J, with 4 as the count of junction bases outside the gene matches. Inclusive of the bounding cysteine and phenylalanine, the CDR3 is 13 residues long. The retained sequence is limited to the CDR3, 39 bases, with the frame set at the first base. Using the deep immunoSEQ assay, TCR CDR3 regions were amplified from genomic DNA by multiplex PCR. Extracted genomic DNA from each cell subset was distributed evenly across all wells of several immunoSEQ 96-well plates, and each plate was treated as a replicate. For sorted subsets, each replicate PCR was loaded with 200 ng genomic DNA, equivalent to 25,000 to 35,000 T cell genomes. Purified libraries were measured with a Qubit 3.0 fluorometer, size-checked on a Bioanalyzer 2100, and measured again with the KAPA Library Quantification kit. Every immunoSEQ 96-well plate was sequenced on a separate single-read 150-cycle Illumina NextSeq 550 flow cell. Concerning the study's data processing: The immunoSEQ output contained only junctional sequences without quality scores, so filtering could not match that applied to full-length reads. To assign V/J genes and CDR3, sequences were annotated using PyIR, a Python wrapper for IgBLAST v1.9, with IMGT germline references. Any read was removed if the V/J assignment was weak (E-value above 1e-6), the CDR3 was missing, or the read contained stop codons, out-of-frame junctions, or ambiguous translated residues. A V3J clonotype was defined by an identical inferred V gene, J gene, and CDR3 amino acid sequence. Percentage overlap between repertoires was calculated by dividing the number of shared unique clonotypes by the size of the smaller repertoire. Richness of each repertoire was evaluated using RTK rarefaction, the Chao1 estimator, and Recon v2.1 estimates of unobserved clonotypes. Generation probabilities were computed with OLGA for all TCRbeta clonotypes obtained by the gDNA method from four donors. The clones in this table, taken by TCRdb from immuneACCESS, are in-frame only. Not every clone is retained; where verified, under half of the shortfall comes from an unresolved V gene, and the cause of the rest is unknown. V and J calls and clone size are those listed in that table; D and trimming were worked out from the DNA. The sample includes more than 2 million clones, with 95% observed a single time. Together, the top ten hold around 0.13% of the sample.

Source material: naive CD4+ T cells sorted from blood. This sample's cell subset or site label indicates: CD45RA+ positively selected. Recombination connected TRBV5-1 to TRBJ2-7, with 7 bases in between that match TRBD1. This TCR came from a man younger than 35 in good health. The nucleotides read TGCGCCAGCAGCTTCGAGACAGGGAACGAGCAGTACTTC. Its coded protein is CASSFETGNEQYF.